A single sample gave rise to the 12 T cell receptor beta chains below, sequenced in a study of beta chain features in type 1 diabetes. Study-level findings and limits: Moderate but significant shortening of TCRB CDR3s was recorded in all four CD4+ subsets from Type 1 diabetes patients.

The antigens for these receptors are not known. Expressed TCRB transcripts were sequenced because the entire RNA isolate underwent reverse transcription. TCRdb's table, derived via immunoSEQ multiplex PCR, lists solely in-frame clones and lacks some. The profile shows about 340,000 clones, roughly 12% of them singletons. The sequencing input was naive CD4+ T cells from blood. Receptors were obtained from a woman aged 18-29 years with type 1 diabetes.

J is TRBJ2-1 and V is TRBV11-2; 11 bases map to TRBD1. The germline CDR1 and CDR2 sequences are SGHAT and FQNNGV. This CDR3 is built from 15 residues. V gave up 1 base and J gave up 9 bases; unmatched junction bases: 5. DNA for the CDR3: TGTGCCAGCAGCTTAGTGGGGACAGGGGGTCGTGAGCAGTTCTTC. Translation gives CASSLVGTGGREQFF.

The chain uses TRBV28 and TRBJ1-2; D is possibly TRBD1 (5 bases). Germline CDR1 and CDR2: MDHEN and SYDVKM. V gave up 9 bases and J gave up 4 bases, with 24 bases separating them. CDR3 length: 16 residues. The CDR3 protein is CASTRLPAGGAYGYTF. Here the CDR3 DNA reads TGTGCCAGTACGAGGCTACCCGCCGGCGGGGCCTATGGCTACACCTTC.

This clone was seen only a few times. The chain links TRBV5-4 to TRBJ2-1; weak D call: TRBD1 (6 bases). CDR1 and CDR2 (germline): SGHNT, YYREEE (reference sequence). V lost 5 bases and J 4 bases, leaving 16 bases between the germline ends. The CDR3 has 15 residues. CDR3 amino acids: CASRADLGQYNEQFF. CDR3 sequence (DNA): TGTGCCAGCAGGGCCGACCTAGGACAGTACAATGAGCAGTTCTTC.

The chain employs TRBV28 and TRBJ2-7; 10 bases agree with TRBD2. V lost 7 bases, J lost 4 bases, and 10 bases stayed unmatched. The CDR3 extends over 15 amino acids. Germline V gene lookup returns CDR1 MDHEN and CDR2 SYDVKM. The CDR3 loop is CASIDASGSRYEQYF. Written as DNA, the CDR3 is TGTGCCAGCATCGATGCTAGCGGGAGTCGGTACGAGCAGTACTTC.

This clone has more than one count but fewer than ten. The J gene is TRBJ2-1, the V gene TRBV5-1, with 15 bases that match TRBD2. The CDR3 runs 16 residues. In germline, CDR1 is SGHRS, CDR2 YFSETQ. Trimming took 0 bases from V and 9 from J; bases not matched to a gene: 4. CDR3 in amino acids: CASSLGTSGRASEQFF. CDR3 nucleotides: TGCGCCAGCAGCTTGGGGACTAGCGGGAGGGCCAGTGAGCAGTTCTTC. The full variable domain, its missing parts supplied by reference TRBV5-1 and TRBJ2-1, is KAGVTQTPRYLIKTRGQQVTLSCSPISGHRSVSWYQQTPGQGLQFLFEYFSETQRNKGNFPGRFSGRQFSNSRSEMNVSTLELGDSALYLCASSLGTSGRASEQFFGPGTRLTVL.

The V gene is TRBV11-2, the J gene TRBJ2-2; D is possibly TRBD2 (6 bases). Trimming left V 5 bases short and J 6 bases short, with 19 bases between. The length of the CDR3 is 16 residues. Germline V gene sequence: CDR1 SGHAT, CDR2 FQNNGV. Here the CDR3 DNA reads TGTGCCAGCAGCCGTTGGACTACGGTTATGGCCGGGGAGCTGTTTTTT. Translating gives CASSRWTTVMAGELFF.

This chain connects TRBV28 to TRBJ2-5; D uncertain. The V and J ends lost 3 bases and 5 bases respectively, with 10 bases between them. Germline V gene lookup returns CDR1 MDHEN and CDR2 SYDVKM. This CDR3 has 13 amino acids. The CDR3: CASSLELPETQYF. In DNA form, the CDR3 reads TGTGCCAGCAGTTTGGAGTTACCGGAGACCCAGTACTTC.

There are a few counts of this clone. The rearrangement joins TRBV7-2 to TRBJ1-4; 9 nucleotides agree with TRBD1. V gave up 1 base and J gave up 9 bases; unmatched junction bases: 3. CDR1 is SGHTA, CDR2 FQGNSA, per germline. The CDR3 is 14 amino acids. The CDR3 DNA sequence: TGTGCCAGCAGCTTAGACAGGGGGCTTAAAAAACTGTTTTTT. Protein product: CASSLDRGLKKLFF.

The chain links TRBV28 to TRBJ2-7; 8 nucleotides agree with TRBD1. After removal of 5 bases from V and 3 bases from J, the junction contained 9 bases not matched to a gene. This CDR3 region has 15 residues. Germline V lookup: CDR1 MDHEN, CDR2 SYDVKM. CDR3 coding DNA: TGTGCCAGCAGTCCAGGGGGCGCGACTGACTACGAGCAGTACTTC. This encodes CASSPGGATDYEQYF.

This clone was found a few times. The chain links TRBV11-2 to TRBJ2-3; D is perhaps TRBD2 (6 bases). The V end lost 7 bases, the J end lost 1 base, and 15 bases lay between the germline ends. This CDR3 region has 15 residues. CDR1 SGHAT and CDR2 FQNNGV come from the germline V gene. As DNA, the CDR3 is TGTGCCAGCACCATTGGGGGGTTCGGCACAGATACGCAGTATTTT. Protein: CASTIGGFGTDTQYF.

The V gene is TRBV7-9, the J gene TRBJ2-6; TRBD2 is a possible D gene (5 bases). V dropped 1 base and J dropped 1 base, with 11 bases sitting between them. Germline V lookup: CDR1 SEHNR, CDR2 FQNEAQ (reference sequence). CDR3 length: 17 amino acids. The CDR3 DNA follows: TGTGCCAGCAGCTTAGGGGCCGGGAATTCTGGGGCCAACGTCCTGACTTTC. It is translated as CASSLGAGNSGANVLTF.

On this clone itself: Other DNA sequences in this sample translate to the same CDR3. CDR3 bases: TGTGCCAGCTCACCCGGGGAAAATCAGCCCCAGCATTTT. It translates to CASSPGENQPQHF. V usage is TRBV18 and J usage is TRBJ1-5; D is uncertain. V lost 3 bases to trimming and J lost 4 bases, with 7 bases between them. Germline assignment: CDR1 KGHSH and CDR2 LQKENI. The CDR3 runs 13 residues. The complete variable domain, with remaining parts taken from reference TRBV18 and TRBJ1-5, reads NAGVMQNPRHLVRRRGQEARLRCSPMKGHSHVYWYRQLPEEGLKFMVYLQKENIIDESGMPKERFSAEFPKEGPSILRIQQVVRGDSAAYFCASSPGENQPQHFGDGTRLSIL.